This T cell receptor beta chain derives from a study of shared clonotypes between healthy human individuals. Study-level points and caveats: As a rule, naive subsets had a larger estimated richness than memory subsets. Clonotype sharing across several donors was observed for around 5% of naive CD4 clonotypes. Non-shared clonotypes displayed generation probabilities falling below those of clonotypes present in all four donors.

This clone was found once. What it recognizes is unknown. The CDR3 spans 15 residues. Germline assignment: CDR1 LNHDA and CDR2 SQIVND (reference sequence). V lost 6 bases and J lost 2, with 14 bases in between. Several immunoSEQ plates received, in even portions, the genomic DNA of each subset. Profiling relied on immunoSEQ multiplex PCR, and the TCRdb table lists in-frame clones only, not all of them. Of 550,000 to 800,000 clones in the sample, around 91% are singletons; the top ten hold 30% to 40%. The chain couples TRBV19 to TRBJ1-3; D is perhaps TRBD1 (6 bases). This TCR was recovered from a man aged 18 to 30 in good health. Some clones in this sample may be carry-over from other donors' samples. The source material was memory CD8+ T cells from PBMCs. Indicated subset: CD45RO+ cells pooled with CCR7-negative TemRA cells. CDR3 protein: CASSPGQTPGNTIYF. Here the CDR3 DNA reads TGTGCCAGTAGCCCAGGACAGACCCCTGGAAACACCATATATTTT.